Each of the 2 T cell receptor beta chains below was sequenced from the same sample in a study of CD8 T cells in ankylosing spondylitis. TCRdb recomputed calls from the 5' RACE reads with MiXCR, one row per CDR3 protein. The table shows about 800,000 distinct CDR3 sequences, with about 10% occurring only once. Their antigens are not known. The study's findings and limits: Among TCR beta sequences, a motif of under 10 highly homologous variants appeared characteristic of ankylosing spondylitis blood.

The source material was blood, either unsorted or a sorted T cell fraction (not recorded which). These receptors came from a male donor with ankylosing spondylitis.

This clonotype was seen ten or more times. V and J are TRBV20-1 and TRBJ2-3, with 9 bases matching TRBD1. Germline CDR1 and CDR2: DFQATT and SNEGSKA (reference sequence). Trimming removed 5 bases from V and 5 bases from J; junction bases left unmatched: 2. This CDR3 comprises 12 residues. For the CDR3, the DNA is TGCAGTGCTCCGGACAGGGGAGATACGCAGTATTTT. It yields the protein CSAPDRGDTQYF.

This clonotype appeared a few times. The J gene is TRBJ1-2, the V gene TRBV4-1; tentatively, D is TRBD1 (5 bases). Germline V gene sequence: CDR1 MGHRA, CDR2 YSYEKL. The CDR3 totals 17 residues. V was pared by 2 bases and J by 1 base, with 17 bases between. The CDR3 protein is CASSQPLRGLNNYGYTF. DNA of the CDR3: TGCGCCAGCAGCCAACCCTTGAGGGGACTTAATAACTATGGCTACACCTTC.